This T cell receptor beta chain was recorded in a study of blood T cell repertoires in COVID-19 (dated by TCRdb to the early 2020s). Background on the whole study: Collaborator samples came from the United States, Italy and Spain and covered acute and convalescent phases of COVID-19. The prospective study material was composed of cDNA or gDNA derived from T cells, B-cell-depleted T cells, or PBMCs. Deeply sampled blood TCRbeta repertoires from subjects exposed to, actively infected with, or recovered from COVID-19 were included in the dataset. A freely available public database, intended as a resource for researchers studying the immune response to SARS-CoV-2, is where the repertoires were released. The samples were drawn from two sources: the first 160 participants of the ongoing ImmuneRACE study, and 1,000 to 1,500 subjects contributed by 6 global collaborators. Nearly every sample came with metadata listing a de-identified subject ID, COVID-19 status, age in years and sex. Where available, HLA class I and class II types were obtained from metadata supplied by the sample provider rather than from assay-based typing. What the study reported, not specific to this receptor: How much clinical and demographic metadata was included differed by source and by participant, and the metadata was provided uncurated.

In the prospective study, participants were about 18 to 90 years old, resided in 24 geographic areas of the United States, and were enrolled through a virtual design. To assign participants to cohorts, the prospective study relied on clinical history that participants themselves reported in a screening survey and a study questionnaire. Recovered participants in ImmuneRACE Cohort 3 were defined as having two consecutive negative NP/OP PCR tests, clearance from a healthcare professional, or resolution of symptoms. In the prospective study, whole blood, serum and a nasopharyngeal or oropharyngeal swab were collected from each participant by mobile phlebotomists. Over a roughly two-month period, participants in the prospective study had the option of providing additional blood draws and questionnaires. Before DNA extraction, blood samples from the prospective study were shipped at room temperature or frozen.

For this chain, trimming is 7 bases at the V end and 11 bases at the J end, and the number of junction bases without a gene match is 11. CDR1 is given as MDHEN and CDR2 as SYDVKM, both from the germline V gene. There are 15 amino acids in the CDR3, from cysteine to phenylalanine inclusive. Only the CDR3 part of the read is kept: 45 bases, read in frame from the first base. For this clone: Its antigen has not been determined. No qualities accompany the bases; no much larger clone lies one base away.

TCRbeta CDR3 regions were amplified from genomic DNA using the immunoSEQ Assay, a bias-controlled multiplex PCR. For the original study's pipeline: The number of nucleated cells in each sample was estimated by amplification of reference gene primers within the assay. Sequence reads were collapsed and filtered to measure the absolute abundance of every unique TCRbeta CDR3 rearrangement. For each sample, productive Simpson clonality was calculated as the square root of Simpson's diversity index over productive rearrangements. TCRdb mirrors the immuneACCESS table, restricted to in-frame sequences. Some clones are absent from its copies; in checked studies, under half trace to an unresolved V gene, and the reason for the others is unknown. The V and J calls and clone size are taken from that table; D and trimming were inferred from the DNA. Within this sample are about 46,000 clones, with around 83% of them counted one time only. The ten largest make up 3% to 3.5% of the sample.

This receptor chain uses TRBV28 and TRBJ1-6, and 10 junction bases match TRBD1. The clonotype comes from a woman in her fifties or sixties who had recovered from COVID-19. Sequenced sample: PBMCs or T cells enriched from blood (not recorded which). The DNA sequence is TGTGCCAGCACTTACCCGGGACAGGGGCGGACACCCCTCCACTTT. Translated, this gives CASTYPGQGRTPLHF.